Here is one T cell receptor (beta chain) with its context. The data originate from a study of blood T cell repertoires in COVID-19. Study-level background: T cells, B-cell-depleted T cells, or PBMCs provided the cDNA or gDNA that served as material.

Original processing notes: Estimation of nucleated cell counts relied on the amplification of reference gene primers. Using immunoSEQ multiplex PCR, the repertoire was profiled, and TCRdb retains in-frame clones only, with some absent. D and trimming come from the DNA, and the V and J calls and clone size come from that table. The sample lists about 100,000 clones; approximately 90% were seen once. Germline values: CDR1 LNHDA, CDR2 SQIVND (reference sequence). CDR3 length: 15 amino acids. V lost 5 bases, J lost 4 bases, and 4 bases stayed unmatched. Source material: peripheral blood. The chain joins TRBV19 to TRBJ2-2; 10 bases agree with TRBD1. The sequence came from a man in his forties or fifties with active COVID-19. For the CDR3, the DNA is TGTGCCAGTAGTGTGGGGACAGGGGTCACCGGGGAGCTGTTTTTT. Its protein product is CASSVGTGVTGELFF.